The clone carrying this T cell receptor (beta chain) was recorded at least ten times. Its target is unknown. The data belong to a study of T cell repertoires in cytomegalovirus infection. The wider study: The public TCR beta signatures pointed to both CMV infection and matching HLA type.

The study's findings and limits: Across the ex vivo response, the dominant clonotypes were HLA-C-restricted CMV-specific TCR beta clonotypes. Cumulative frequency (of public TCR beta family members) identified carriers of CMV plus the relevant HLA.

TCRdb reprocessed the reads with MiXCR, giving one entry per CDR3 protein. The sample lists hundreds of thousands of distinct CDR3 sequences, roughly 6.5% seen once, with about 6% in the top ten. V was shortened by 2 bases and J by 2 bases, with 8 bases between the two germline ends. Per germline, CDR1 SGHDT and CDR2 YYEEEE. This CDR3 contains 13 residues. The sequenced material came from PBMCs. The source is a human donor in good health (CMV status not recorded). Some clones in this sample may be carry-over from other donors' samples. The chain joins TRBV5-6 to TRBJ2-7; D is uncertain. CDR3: CASSFGQPYEQYF. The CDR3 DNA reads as TGTGCCAGCAGCTTCGGGCAGCCCTACGAGCAGTACTTC.